This T cell receptor (beta chain) was sequenced for a study of CD8 T cells in Susac syndrome. RNA totalling roughly 0.5 to 1 ug underwent reverse transcription with random hexamers. Via MiXCR, TCRdb re-called the immunoSEQ multiplex PCR reads, giving one row per CDR3 protein. The repertoire holds 150,000 to 180,000 distinct CDR3 sequences, with around 95% as singletons. The V gene lost 4 bases and the J gene lost 1 base, with 11 bases spanning the gap. CDR3 length equals 16 residues. Germline V gene data show CDR1 as PRHDT and CDR2 as FYEKMQ (reference sequence). CD8+ and CD4+ T cells from blood underwent TCR beta sequencing, which was carried out in a high-throughput format. Isolation of CD8+ and CD4+ T cells was performed negatively, whereas enrichment of TEMRA cells was done by FACS.

Sequencing was performed on CD8+ T cells from PBMCs. The chain combines TRBV13 with TRBJ2-6, with D maybe TRBD1 (7 bases). This clonotype originated in a human donor with multiple sclerosis. The CDR3 is CASSSRGASGANVLTF. In DNA form, the CDR3 reads TGTGCCAGCAGCTCCAGGGGGGCTTCTGGGGCCAACGTCCTGACTTTC.